This section outlines one T cell receptor beta chain sequence together with its context. Its antigen is not yet known. The input lacks base qualities; no much larger clone sits a single base away. The trial excluded patients who had a history of autoimmune disease or were on systemic immunosuppression. Peripheral blood for TCR sequencing was collected from all dose cohorts at baseline, on cycle 4 day 1, and on cycle 7 day 1. Samples came from an open-label, multicenter, first-in-human phase I dose-escalation trial of ivuxolimab. Adults with locally advanced or metastatic melanoma, renal cell carcinoma, hepatocellular carcinoma or head and neck squamous cell carcinoma were enrolled in the trial. Before TCR sequencing, CD4+ T cells and CD8+ T cells were sorted from peripheral blood as separate populations. For sequencing of the TCRbeta CDR3 region, genomic DNA was extracted from the sorted cells. The immunoSEQ Assay was used for sequencing of TCRbeta CDR3 regions. The clones in this table, taken by TCRdb from immuneACCESS, are in-frame only. Not every clone is retained; where verified, under half of the shortfall comes from an unresolved V gene, and the cause of the rest is unknown. For this sample the table gives under 50,000 clones, of which 70% to 90% were detected only once. Jointly, the top ten make up less than 60% of the sample.

From the cysteine up to the phenylalanine, the CDR3 has a length of 12 residues. Only the CDR3 DNA stays, 36 bases, in frame from base 1. The data originate from a study of OX40 agonist ivuxolimab in advanced cancers. With respect to the entire study: Ivuxolimab was a fully human IgG2 agonistic monoclonal antibody targeting the costimulatory receptor OX40 (CD134). Intravenous ivuxolimab was administered to patients every 2 weeks at six dose levels: 0.01, 0.1, 0.3, 1.5, 3 and 10 mg/kg. Among the 52 dose-escalation patients, about 19 had hepatocellular carcinoma, some 15 melanoma, 9 renal cell carcinoma and 9 head and neck cancer. A male proportion of 70% to 90% and a mean age of roughly 58 years, ranging from about 23 to 90, were recorded for the dose-escalation cohort. Patients were allowed to have had prior anti-PD-1, anti-PD-L1 or anti-CTLA-4 therapy, and approximately 37% of the dose-escalation patients had been treated with checkpoint inhibitors. Partial responses were achieved by three dose-escalation patients, of whom one had hepatocellular carcinoma and two had cutaneous melanoma. The purpose of peripheral TCRbeta sequencing was to test whether ivuxolimab changed TCR sequence diversity and led to clonal T-cell expansion. The monotherapy dose-escalation portion (N of about 50 patients) of the phase I ivuxolimab trial is reported in the paper.

Findings and caveats that apply to the study as a whole: In partial responders in the 0.1-3.0 mg/kg groups, normalized peripheral clonal expansion was found to be among the lowest, especially among CD8+ T cells. Which antigens the clonally expanded peripheral T cells were specific for was not determined. After ivuxolimab, CD8+ T cells had more expanded clones than CD4+ T cells on average. At doses of 0.1 to 3.0 mg/kg, clonal expansion of both CD4+ and CD8+ T cells in blood was seen between baseline and week 6. Low levels of normalized T-cell clonal expansion were also seen in some nonresponding patients.

The source material was CD4+ or CD8+ T cells sorted from blood, sampled in a trial of the OX40 agonist ivuxolimab. The chain was built from TRBV21-1 and TRBJ1-2. TRBV21-1 is shown as a pseudogene. This TCR derives from an adult with an advanced solid tumor such as melanoma, head and neck, liver or kidney cancer. The DNA reads as follows: TGTGCCAGCAAAGATGGGAACAATGGCTACACCTTC. This sequence encodes CASKDGNNGYTF.